The 16 T cell receptor beta chains in this list originate from one sample, sequenced in a study of blood T cells in healthy people across ages (dated by TCRdb to 2014 to 2015). The method was 5' RACE. For sequencing, an Illumina HiSeq 2500 was employed. The second PCR ran for roughly 6 to 11 cycles and used a J-beta primer mix along with a sample-barcoded 5' primer. Through fastp at Q25 and MiXCR, TCRdb rebuilt clones from the public reads, retaining in-frame beta chains. One record per CDR3 amino acid sequence lists the most common genes and DNA. The sample contains around 580,000 distinct CDR3 sequences, roughly 48% of them found a single time. Jointly, the top ten make up 20% to 25% of the sample. Sequenced input: blood. These receptors were collected from a man at least 80 years old in good health.

This clonotype was counted only a few times. At one boundary the junction diverges from the germline segment, which might be a read error. The rearrangement joins TRBV20-1 to TRBJ2-5, with 9 bases identical to TRBD2. The germline CDR1 and CDR2 sequences are DFQATT and SNEGSKA (reference sequence). CDR3 length: 15 residues. CDR3 sequence reads: CSAGDLTSGQETQYF. CDR3 DNA sequence: TGCAGTGCTGGAGACTTGACTAGCGGACAAGAGACCCAGTACTTC.

This chain connects TRBV7-2 to TRBJ2-7; D gene unclear. V lost 1 base to trimming and J lost 9 bases, with 10 bases between them. The V gene's germline CDR1 is SGHTA and CDR2 FQGNSA. This CDR3 region has 12 residues. This CDR3 is CASSLGMGRQYF. The CDR3 nucleotides read TGTGCCAGCAGCTTAGGGATGGGCAGGCAGTACTTC.

The V gene is TRBV20-1, the J gene TRBJ1-6, with TRBD1 matching over 8 bases. Germline assignment: CDR1 DFQATT and CDR2 SNEGSKA (reference sequence). Trimming took 3 bases from V and 0 from J; bases not matched to a gene: 13. The CDR3 contains 19 residues. This CDR3 is CSARVRTDRANSYNSPLHF. Written as DNA, the CDR3 is TGCAGTGCTAGGGTCAGAACGGACAGGGCCAACTCCTATAATTCACCCCTCCACTTT.

The chain is built from TRBV20-1 and TRBJ1-1, with a weak D call TRBD1 (5 bases). The CDR3 consists of 13 residues. Germline V lookup: CDR1 DFQATT, CDR2 SNEGSKA (reference sequence). V was pared by 5 bases and J by 4 bases, with 14 bases between. The CDR3 is CSARIGARTEAFF. The DNA for the CDR3 is TGCAGTGCTCGGATCGGGGCGCGCACTGAAGCTTTCTTT.

The chain combines TRBV30 with TRBJ1-6; no definite D call. The V and J ends lost 0 bases and 12 bases respectively, with 12 bases between them. Germline V gene lookup returns CDR1 GTSNPN and CDR2 SVGIG (reference sequence). This CDR3 comprises 13 residues. CDR3 in DNA: TGTGCCTGGAGTGTACAAGAGTTTCGACCCCTCCACTTT. Amino acid sequence: CAWSVQEFRPLHF.

This sequence joins TRBV7-9 and TRBJ2-1, with D perhaps given as TRBD1 or TRBD2 (6 bases each). The CDR3 sequence is 15 residues long. Looked up from germline, CDR1 is SEHNR and CDR2 is FQNEAQ (reference sequence). Trimming pared 6 bases from V and 5 bases from J, leaving 17 bases between. The chain's CDR3 is CASSQGGSQDNEQFF. The CDR3 DNA follows: TGTGCCAGCAGTCAAGGGGGGTCCCAGGACAATGAGCAGTTCTTC.

The rearrangement joins TRBV4-3 to TRBJ1-6; D uncertain. The germline gives CDR1 LGHNA, CDR2 YSLEER. This CDR3 contains 13 residues. Trimming cost V 2 bases and J 9 bases, with 8 bases left between them. The CDR3 bases are TGCGCCAGCAGCCAACAGCCGCCTTCACCCCTCCACTTT. Translating gives CASSQQPPSPLHF.

Remarks on this clonotype: The germline gene is not matched at one end of the junction; a read error may be the cause. This sequence joins TRBV20-1 and TRBJ1-4; a possible D gene is TRBD1 (6 bases). CDR1 is DFQATT, CDR2 SNEGSKA, per germline (reference sequence). CDR3 length equals 13 residues. CDR3 loop: CGASGGTNEKLFF. CDR3 sequence (DNA): TGCGGTGCTAGTGGGGGCACTAATGAAAAACTGTTTTTT.

Note on this clonotype: At one end the junction does not follow the germline gene, possibly because of a read error. CDR3 residues: CASSVGGIANYGHTF. The CDR3 region has the DNA TGTGCCAGCAGCGTAGGAGGGATCGCTAACTATGGCCACACCTTC. The gene calls are TRBV9 and TRBJ1-2; D unclear. Germline loops: CDR1 SGDLS, CDR2 YYNGEE. The CDR3 covers 15 residues.

The sample holds a few counts of this clonotype. V gene TRBV29-1 combines with J gene TRBJ2-7; TRBD1 matches 8 bases. This CDR3 is 13 amino acids long. Per germline, CDR1 SQVTM and CDR2 ANQGSEA. J lost 2 bases, V lost 6 bases, and 6 bases had no gene match. The CDR3 reads CSVRKGQAYEQYF. As DNA, the CDR3 is TGCAGCGTGAGAAAGGGACAGGCCTACGAGCAGTACTTC.

The rearrangement joins TRBV20-1 to TRBJ2-7; D unclear. The CDR3 is 14 amino acids. Between the trimmed V and J ends, which lost 7 bases and 2 bases, there was a span of 18 bases. Per the germline V gene, CDR1 is DFQATT and CDR2 is SNEGSKA (reference sequence). In DNA form, the CDR3 reads TGCAGTGGCCTTCGACTTCTTAACACCTACGAGCAGTACTTC. This encodes CSGLRLLNTYEQYF.

This clonotype was seen a few times. This chain connects TRBV5-1 to TRBJ2-1; possible D gene TRBD2, 5 bases. The CDR3 runs 15 residues. Germline V gene lookup returns CDR1 SGHRS and CDR2 YFSETQ. V gave up 0 bases and J gave up 0 bases, with 7 bases separating them. DNA of the CDR3: TGCGCCAGCAGCTTGGACGGGGTCTCCTACAATGAGCAGTTCTTC. As protein: CASSLDGVSYNEQFF.

The chain employs TRBV20-1 and TRBJ2-7; the match to TRBD1 covers 8 bases. Trimming cost V 1 base and J 3 bases; bases outside gene matches: 8. The CDR3 consists of 15 residues. Germline CDR1 DFQATT, CDR2 SNEGSKA (reference sequence). Here the CDR3 reads CSARGRTGNLYEQYF. The CDR3 DNA reads TGCAGTGCTAGAGGCCGGACAGGGAACCTCTACGAGCAGTACTTC.

The chain combines TRBV5-1 with TRBJ2-3; D may be TRBD2 (6 bases). The CDR3 spans 18 residues. From germline, CDR1 is SGHRS and CDR2 YFSETQ. Between the trimmed V and J ends, which lost 6 bases and 5 bases, there was a span of 28 bases. CDR3 protein: CASTLEAHRTIRGDTQYF. The CDR3 DNA reads as TGCGCCAGCACCCTGGAGGCCCACAGGACTATAAGGGGAGATACGCAGTATTTT.

On this clonotype itself: The junction departs from the called germline gene at one end, perhaps through a read error. The chain uses TRBV5-1 and TRBJ1-2, with D perhaps TRBD1 (6 bases). CDR1 SGHRS and CDR2 YFSETQ come from the germline V gene. This CDR3 has 16 residues. CDR3 DNA sequence: TGCGCCAGCAACTTGGGGAGACAGGAATTCCCCTATGGCTACACCTTC. It yields the protein CASNLGRQEFPYGYTF.

The J gene is TRBJ2-3, the V gene TRBV3-1, with TRBD1 identical over 9 bases. From germline, CDR1 is LGHDT and CDR2 YNNKEL (reference sequence). Trimming at V came to 2 bases and at J to 0 bases, leaving 6 bases not matched to a gene. CDR3 length: 17 amino acids. CDR3 region: CASSQRGTGISTDTQYF. CDR3 DNA sequence: TGTGCCAGCAGCCAACGGGGGACAGGGATTAGCACAGATACGCAGTATTTT.